The 5 T cell receptor beta chains below all came from one sample that was sequenced in a study of CD8 T cells in Susac syndrome. An amount of RNA that ranged from roughly 0.45 to 1 ug was reverse transcribed with random hexamers. TCRdb re-called the immunoSEQ multiplex PCR reads through MiXCR, storing one row per CDR3 protein. The sample gives some 97,000 distinct CDR3 sequences, nearly 97% of which show up once; 0.3% is in the top ten. Sequencing used CD8+ T cells from PBMCs. Receptors originate from a human donor with Susac syndrome.

V is TRBV2 and J is TRBJ2-7, with D uncertain. CDR1 and CDR2 (germline): SNHLY, FYNNEI. This CDR3 has 15 amino acids. Trimming removed 8 bases from V and 0 bases from J, with 17 bases in between. CDR3 sequence reads: CASGLSASSSYEQYF. CDR3 DNA: TGTGCCAGCGGCCTTTCGGCGTCGAGCTCCTACGAGCAGTACTTC. Full variable domain (missing parts from reference TRBV2 and TRBJ2-7): EPEVTQTPSHQVTQMGQEVILRCVPISNHLYFYWYRQILGQKVEFLVSFYNNEISEKSEIFDDQFSVERPDGSNFTLKIRSTKLEDSAMYFCASGLSASSSYEQYFGPGTRLTVT.

The chain recombines TRBV4-1 with TRBJ2-6; possibly TRBD2 for D (6 bases). Germline V lookup: CDR1 MGHRA, CDR2 YSYEKL. The CDR3 loop spans 14 amino acids. With 4 bases removed from V and 4 bases from J, the gap between germline ends came to 8 bases. The CDR3 spells CASSRRAGANVLTF. CDR3 nucleotides: TGCGCCAGCAGCCGGAGGGCCGGGGCCAACGTCCTGACTTTC.

CDR3 protein: CATTGRDSNSYNEQFF. Written as DNA, the CDR3 is TGTGCCACTACTGGACGGGATTCGAACTCCTACAATGAGCAGTTCTTC. The chain couples TRBV24-1 to TRBJ2-1; perhaps TRBD2 as D (5 bases). The CDR3 is made up of 16 amino acids. Germline CDR1 reads KGHDR; CDR2 reads SFDVKD. V shed 10 bases and J shed 0 bases, with 18 bases lying between them.

The chain links TRBV3-1 to TRBJ2-5; D ambiguous. This CDR3 spans 16 amino acids. Germline assignment: CDR1 LGHDT and CDR2 YNNKEL (reference sequence). V lost 3 bases and J 4 bases, leaving 18 bases between the germline ends. The CDR3 DNA follows: TGTGCCAGCAGCCAGTCCAAGGGCGTTATAGGAGAGACCCAGTACTTC. Its protein product is CASSQSKGVIGETQYF.

The chain joins TRBV20-1 to TRBJ2-4; possibly TRBD1 for D (5 bases). This CDR3 contains 13 residues. V was shortened by 3 bases and J by 5 bases, with 11 bases between the two germline ends. CDR1 DFQATT and CDR2 SNEGSKA come from the germline V gene (reference sequence). This CDR3 reads CSASYRLENIQYF. As DNA, the CDR3 is TGCAGTGCTAGTTACAGGCTAGAAAACATTCAGTACTTC.